These 19 T cell receptor beta chains were all obtained from the same sample, sequenced in a study of CD4 T cells in relation to SARS-CoV-2 and coronaviruses. No antigens are known for them. The unexposed donors gave CD4+ T cells in about 2010-2019, prior to COVID-19. Isolation of CD4+ T cells took place after approximately eleven days in culture. Measured with immunoSEQ multiplex PCR; TCRdb has only the in-frame clones, and not every one. The table shows about 23,000 clones, with around three quarters occurring only once. The sequencing sample was made of CD4+ T cells from PBMCs, cultured in vitro. Receptor source: a human donor in good health.

The chain has TRBV5-1 and TRBJ1-2; D remains unclear. The CDR3 runs to 16 residues. Trimming removed 3 bases from V and 7 bases from J, with 22 bases in between. The germline CDR1 and CDR2 sequences are SGHRS and YFSETQ. As DNA, the CDR3 is TGCGCCAGCAGCTCTACCCAAGACATCGGGCTTCGTGGCTACACCTTC. This sequence encodes CASSSTQDIGLRGYTF.

This clone came up a few times. The chain links TRBV7-9 to TRBJ1-1; TRBD1 agrees at 7 bases. There are 14 residues in the CDR3. The germline V gene has CDR1 SEHNR and CDR2 FQNEAQ (reference sequence). V shed 4 bases and J 8 bases; nucleotides not matched to a gene: 10. CDR3 sequence: CASSYPPGTEEAFF. The CDR3 DNA sequence: TGTGCCAGCAGCTACCCCCCCGGGACAGAGGAAGCTTTCTTT.

The count of this clone is one. The genes are TRBV30 and TRBJ1-2, with D possibly TRBD1 on 5 matching bases. This CDR3 comprises 13 residues. V was trimmed by 1 base and J by 0 bases, leaving 6 bases between them. The germline V gene encodes CDR1 GTSNPN and CDR2 SVGIG (reference sequence). CDR3 sequence: CAWSEGANYGYTF. CDR3 DNA: TGTGCCTGGAGTGAAGGGGCTAACTATGGCTACACCTTC.

The genes are TRBV5-5 and TRBJ1-2, with D possibly TRBD1 on 6 matching bases. Germline V gene data show CDR1 as SGHKS and CDR2 as YYEKEE (reference sequence). The V end lost 4 bases, the J end lost 7 bases, and 20 bases lay between the germline ends. This CDR3 has 15 amino acids. The CDR3 region has the DNA TGTGCCAGCAGCCGGGACTTACAGGGCGGTGTTGGCTACACCTTC. As protein: CASSRDLQGGVGYTF.

The chain is built from TRBV3-1 (or the pseudogene TRBV3-2) and TRBJ1-1, with D unresolved. The CDR3 is 13 amino acids. Germline assignment: CDR1 LGHDT and CDR2 YNNKEL (reference sequence). Trimming removed 3 bases from V and 2 bases from J, with 7 bases in between. For the CDR3, the DNA is TGTGCCAGCAGCCATACATCCAACACTGAAGCTTTCTTT. Translating gives CASSHTSNTEAFF.

The V call is TRBV11-2, the J call TRBJ1-1, with 7 bases matching TRBD1. The CDR3 runs 15 residues. The junction had 9 bases not matched to a gene; V was cut back by 5 bases and J by 3 bases. Germline CDR1 and CDR2: SGHAT and FQNNGV. This chain's CDR3 is CASSTDRVPHTEAFF. The CDR3 region has the DNA TGTGCCAGCAGCACTGACAGGGTCCCCCACACTGAAGCTTTCTTT.

The gene calls are TRBV20-1 and TRBJ1-2; the D gene is possibly TRBD1 (6 bases). V dropped 6 bases and J dropped 6 bases, with 8 bases sitting between them. CDR1 and CDR2 (germline): DFQATT, SNEGSKA (reference sequence). The CDR3 is 10 amino acids. The DNA of the CDR3 is TGCAGTGCAAACAGGGATGGCTACACCTTC. This sequence encodes CSANRDGYTF.

V usage is TRBV6-2 or TRBV6-3 and J usage is TRBJ2-2; D call uncertain. The CDR3 extends over 13 amino acids. Between the trimmed V and J ends, which lost 6 bases and 2 bases, there was a span of 7 bases. Germline V gene data show CDR1 as MNHEY and CDR2 as SVGEGT. CDR3 nucleotide sequence: TGTGCCAGCAGATACCTAAACACCGGGGAGCTGTTTTTT. Translating it yields CASRYLNTGELFF.

The rearrangement uses TRBV7-3 and TRBJ2-2; 13 bases are a match to TRBD2. Germline V gives CDR1 SGHTA, CDR2 FQGTGA. The CDR3 runs to 17 residues. Losses at the gene ends were 4 bases for V and 5 bases for J; bases not matched to a gene: 7. The CDR3 bases are TGTGCCAGCAGCTCCGGACTAGCGGGAGTAGGGACCGGGGAGCTGTTTTTT. The encoded protein is CASSSGLAGVGTGELFF.

This sequence joins TRBV27 and TRBJ1-2; 8 nucleotides agree with TRBD1. Per germline, CDR1 MNHEY and CDR2 SMNVEV (reference sequence). The V and J ends lost 6 bases and 5 bases, in that order; junction bases with no gene match: 8. The CDR3 is 14 residues long. The CDR3 protein is CASRPIGQGYGYTF. The CDR3 DNA is TGTGCCAGCAGGCCAATCGGACAGGGTTATGGCTACACCTTC.

This clone turned up a few times. The genes are TRBV5-1 and TRBJ2-3; no clear D gene. Trimming shortened V by 0 bases and J by 4 bases, and 9 bases separated the two germline ends. The CDR3 runs 14 residues. Germline V CDR1 and CDR2: SGHRS, YFSETQ. CDR3 DNA: TGCGCCAGCAGCTTGGCTATCGGGCCAGATACGCAGTATTTT. This gives the protein CASSLAIGPDTQYF.

The chain is built from TRBV27 and TRBJ2-2, with 7 bases aligning to TRBD1. CDR1 and CDR2 from the germline V gene are MNHEY and SMNVEV (reference sequence). V dropped 5 bases and J dropped 7; count of bases not matched to a gene: 13. This CDR3 spans 16 amino acids. The CDR3 region has the DNA TGTGCCAGCAGTCCCCCCCATGACAGGGCAGGCGGGGAGCTGTTTTTT. Its translation is CASSPPHDRAGGELFF.

The table lists this clone with a few counts. The J gene is TRBJ2-7, the V gene TRBV10-1; no definite D call. CDR3 length: 12 residues. Germline V lookup: CDR1 WNHNN, CDR2 SYGVQD (reference sequence). Deletions cut 1 base from V and 3 bases from J, with 4 bases between. CDR3 protein: CASSEYSYEQYF. The CDR3 DNA reads as TGCGCCAGCAGTGAGTACAGCTACGAGCAGTACTTC.

V is TRBV28 and J is TRBJ2-1, with 10 positions matching TRBD1. Trimming took 4 bases from V and 4 from J; bases not matched to a gene: 13. CDR1 and CDR2 from the germline V gene are MDHEN and SYDVKM. The CDR3 has 18 residues. In nucleotides, the CDR3 is TGTGCCAGCAGTTCAATTCGGATAGGGACAGGGGATTACAATGAGCAGTTCTTC. This translates into CASSSIRIGTGDYNEQFF.

The CDR3 bases are TGTGCCAGTAGTATAAAGAAGCGCTCCTACTACGAGCAGTACTTC. It translates to CASSIKKRSYYEQYF. The genes are TRBV19 and TRBJ2-7, with D uncertain. The CDR3 consists of 15 residues. CDR1 LNHDA and CDR2 SQIVND come from the germline V gene (reference sequence). The V end was cut by 2 bases, the J end by 3 bases, with 14 bases between.

The chain couples TRBV7-3 to TRBJ2-1, with 9 positions matching TRBD2. Germline CDR1 and CDR2: SGHTA and FQGTGA. The CDR3 is 16 residues long. Trimming at V came to 2 bases and at J to 3 bases, leaving 5 bases not matched to a gene. The CDR3 sequence is CASSLQAGGGYNEQFF. CDR3 DNA sequence: TGTGCCAGCAGCTTACAGGCGGGAGGGGGCTACAATGAGCAGTTCTTC.

The chain couples TRBV2 to TRBJ1-1, with D possibly TRBD1 on 5 matching bases. V was clipped by 6 bases and J by 10 bases, with 15 bases between them. Germline CDR1 reads SNHLY; CDR2 reads FYNNEI. The CDR3 has 12 amino acids. The CDR3 region has the DNA TGTGCCAGCAGCGAGGGGCCTCAAGGAGCTTTCTTT. Translated: CASSEGPQGAFF.

The rearrangement links TRBV12-3 or TRBV12-4 to TRBJ1-2; the D is unclear. The length of the CDR3 is 11 residues. V was pared by 4 bases and J by 5 bases, with 5 bases between. In nucleotides, the CDR3 is TGTGCCAGCAGTTCAGGTTATGGCTACACCTTC. Encoded protein: CASSSGYGYTF.

The genes are TRBV5-1 and TRBJ2-5; the D call may be TRBD1 or TRBD2 (5 bases each). V was pared by 0 bases and J by 7 bases, with 13 bases between. Germline CDR1 reads SGHRS; CDR2 reads YFSETQ. CDR3 length equals 14 residues. The CDR3 sequence: CASSLEPGGGTQYF. CDR3 bases: TGCGCCAGCAGCTTGGAGCCGGGTGGGGGGACCCAGTACTTC.